Below are 18 T cell receptor beta chains sequenced from a single sample in a study of cytomegalovirus exposure and HLA in healthy donors. It was with 60 Vbeta and 13 Jbeta primers that the PCR ran. Generated by immunoSEQ multiplex PCR, the TCRdb table keeps only in-frame clones and is missing some. This repertoire includes more than 50,000 clones. The sample consisted of PBMCs. Every receptor here comes from a woman between 40 and 55 years old in good health and CMV-seronegative.

The gene calls are TRBV25-1 and TRBJ2-7, with a tentative D call TRBD2 (5 bases). Germline V gives CDR1 MGHDK, CDR2 SYGVNS. The V gene lost 7 bases and the J gene lost 2 bases, with 12 bases spanning the gap. The CDR3 length is 13 residues. CDR3 residues: CASNSEGPYEQYF. CDR3 DNA: TGTGCCAGCAACTCCGAGGGTCCCTACGAGCAGTACTTC.

The gene calls are TRBV6-5 and TRBJ1-1, with D maybe TRBD1 (5 bases). This CDR3 comprises 15 residues. The germline V gene encodes CDR1 MNHEY and CDR2 SVGAGI. Trimming left V 2 bases short and J 1 base short, with 11 bases between. The CDR3 sequence: CASSYGGVWNTEAFF. CDR3 nucleotides: TGTGCCAGCAGTTACGGGGGGGTTTGGAACACTGAAGCTTTCTTT.

This chain uses TRBV4-2 with TRBJ2-5; D is unresolved. The germline CDR1 and CDR2 sequences are LGHNA and YNFKEQ. The CDR3 sequence is 16 residues long. V dropped 0 bases and J dropped 2 bases, with 13 bases sitting between them. The CDR3 coding sequence is TGTGCCAGCAGCCAAGATAGTACTGATTCTCAAGAGACCCAGTACTTC. Residues: CASSQDSTDSQETQYF.

The chain carries TRBV28 and TRBJ2-7; D uncertain. The germline gives CDR1 MDHEN, CDR2 SYDVKM. The CDR3 covers 12 residues. Trimming took 1 base from V and 4 from J, leaving 5 bases between them. The CDR3 sequence is CASSLYQYEQYF. The CDR3 bases are TGTGCCAGCAGTTTATACCAGTACGAGCAGTACTTC.

The chain employs TRBV29-1 and TRBJ1-1, with 9 bases identical to TRBD1. The V gene end was trimmed by 5 bases and the J gene end by 2 bases; junction bases not matched to a gene: 9. Germline values: CDR1 SQVTM, CDR2 ANQGSEA. The CDR3 has 15 amino acids. Written as DNA, the CDR3 is TGCAGCGTTAAGGGGACAGGGCCTAGCAACACTGAAGCTTTCTTT. Protein sequence: CSVKGTGPSNTEAFF.

The chain couples TRBV5-1 to TRBJ2-5; TRBD2 agrees at 7 bases. CDR3 size: 14 residues. Trimming removed 5 bases from V and 3 bases from J; junction bases left unmatched: 7. Per the germline V gene, CDR1 is SGHRS and CDR2 is YFSETQ. CDR3 residues: CASSPGLPEETQYF. The CDR3 bases are TGCGCCAGCAGTCCGGGACTACCAGAAGAGACCCAGTACTTC.

This chain joins TRBV19 and TRBJ2-5, with 10 bases fitting TRBD1. Germline trimming cut 7 bases from V and 4 bases from J; bases unmatched to any gene: 9. The CDR3 consists of 15 residues. Per germline, CDR1 LNHDA and CDR2 SQIVND (reference sequence). The CDR3 loop is CASTIGTGEPETQYF. CDR3 in DNA: TGTGCCAGTACAATCGGGACAGGGGAACCAGAGACCCAGTACTTC.

The rearrangement links TRBV7-9 to TRBJ2-5; 9 nucleotides agree with TRBD2. The V gene end was trimmed by 5 bases and the J gene end by 2 bases; junction bases not matched to a gene: 6. The CDR3 loop spans 15 amino acids. Germline CDR1 reads SEHNR; CDR2 reads FQNEAQ (reference sequence). As DNA, the CDR3 is TGTGCCAGCAGCCCCAGGACTAGCGTACAAGAGACCCAGTACTTC. It specifies CASSPRTSVQETQYF.

The V call is TRBV19, the J call TRBJ1-5, with D hard to call. The CDR3 sequence is 16 residues long. Trimming cost V 5 bases and J 4 bases, with 18 bases left between them. The germline gives CDR1 LNHDA, CDR2 SQIVND (reference sequence). The CDR3 here is CASSRGRAEGNQPQHF. In nucleotides, the CDR3 is TGTGCCAGTAGTCGAGGGAGGGCCGAGGGAAATCAGCCCCAGCATTTT. The complete variable domain, with remaining parts taken from reference TRBV19 and TRBJ1-5, reads DGGITQSPKYLFRKEGQNVTLSCEQNLNHDAMYWYRQDPGQGLRLIYYSQIVNDFQKGDIAEGYSVSREKKESFPLTVTSAQKNPTAFYLCASSRGRAEGNQPQHFGDGTRLSIL.

Notes on this clone: Sequence at one end of the junction differs from germline and may be a read error. V and J are TRBV7-2 and TRBJ1-2; D gene ambiguous. The length of the CDR3 is 11 residues. In germline, CDR1 is SGHTA, CDR2 FQGNSA. CDR3 in amino acids: CASRLGVGYTF. The DNA of the CDR3 is TGTGCCAGCAGATTAGGAGTGGGCTACACCTTC.

This chain uses TRBV29-1 with TRBJ2-7; TRBD1 aligns across 7 bases. V was pared by 1 base and J by 1 base, with 22 bases of the junction left unmatched. The CDR3 spans 20 residues. Germline CDR1 and CDR2: SQVTM and ANQGSEA. The CDR3: CSVEVLKFVPTGLISYEQYF. In DNA, the CDR3 is TGCAGCGTTGAAGTTCTGAAGTTCGTTCCGACAGGGTTAATTTCCTACGAGCAGTACTTC.

CDR3 region: CASSFGLAGEEGSTDTQYF. CDR3 in DNA: TGTGCCAGCAGCTTCGGTCTAGCGGGGGAGGAAGGGAGCACAGATACGCAGTATTTT. The J gene is TRBJ2-3, the V gene TRBV13, with 10 bases matching TRBD2. V was clipped by 3 bases and J by 0 bases; unmatched bases: 12. The CDR3 is made up of 19 amino acids. Germline loops: CDR1 PRHDT, CDR2 FYEKMQ (reference sequence).

This chain joins TRBV5-1 and TRBJ1-3; a possible D gene is TRBD1 (5 bases). CDR1 and CDR2 from the germline V gene are SGHRS and YFSETQ. V shed 4 bases and J shed 0 bases, with 14 bases lying between them. The CDR3 extends over 16 amino acids. The CDR3 sequence is CASSPIGGSSGNTIYF. In nucleotides, the CDR3 is TGCGCCAGCAGCCCTATCGGGGGTTCCTCTGGAAACACCATATATTTT.

The V call is TRBV6-1, the J call TRBJ2-4; a possible D gene is TRBD2 (6 bases). The V end lost 4 bases, the J end lost 0 bases, and 13 bases lay between the germline ends. The CDR3 consists of 16 residues. Germline V CDR1 and CDR2: MNHNS, SASEGT. This CDR3 reads CASSAGREVAKNIQYF. As DNA, the CDR3 is TGTGCCAGCAGTGCGGGGCGGGAAGTAGCCAAAAACATTCAGTACTTC.

CDR3 sequence reads: CASSIKTAPYEQYF. The DNA for the CDR3 is TGTGCCAGTAGTATAAAGACAGCCCCCTACGAGCAGTACTTC. This sequence joins TRBV19 and TRBJ2-7; D possibly corresponds to TRBD1 (5 bases). Germline assignment: CDR1 LNHDA and CDR2 SQIVND (reference sequence). V lost 2 bases to trimming and J lost 2 bases, with 10 bases between them. The CDR3 extends over 14 amino acids.

The chain links TRBV19 to TRBJ1-5; 12 positions agree with TRBD1. CDR1 is LNHDA and CDR2 is SQIVND in the germline V gene (reference sequence). Unmatched junction bases numbered 13, after V lost 5 bases and J lost 2 bases. The CDR3 contains 19 residues. The CDR3 bases are TGTGCCAGTAGTCCCCGGGGGACAGGGGGCGGTGGGCGCAATCAGCCCCAGCATTTT. It translates to CASSPRGTGGGGRNQPQHF.

The chain links TRBV7-3 to TRBJ2-5, with 7 bases matching TRBD2. V gave up 2 bases and J gave up 3 bases; unmatched junction bases: 6. The CDR3 length is 15 residues. Germline V CDR1 and CDR2: SGHTA, FQGTGA. The CDR3 DNA is TGTGCCAGCAGCTTACTGGGAGGGCAGGAAGAGACCCAGTACTTC. It translates to CASSLLGGQEETQYF.

V is TRBV6-1 and J is TRBJ2-3; tentatively, D is TRBD2 (7 bases). The CDR3 has 15 residues. Trimming left V 5 bases short and J 4 bases short, with 16 bases between. The germline CDR1 and CDR2 sequences are MNHNS and SASEGT. CDR3: CASSSFGGAADTQYF. The CDR3 DNA reads as TGTGCCAGCAGTAGCTTTGGGGGGGCTGCAGATACGCAGTATTTT.